These 23 T cell receptor beta chains share one sample of origin, sequenced in a study of shared clonotypes between healthy human individuals. This table comes from immunoSEQ multiplex PCR, and its TCRdb copy is limited to in-frame clones, with some not included. The data show over 2,000,000 clones, around 93% seen once. As defined, naive CD8 cells were CD45RO-negative and positively selected for CCR7, with terminally differentiated effector memory CD45RA+ cells excluded. Sequenced input: naive CD8+ T cells from PBMCs. Source of these receptors: a man aged 18 to 30 in good health. Some clones in this sample may be carry-over from other donors' samples.

The V call is TRBV27, the J call TRBJ1-3; possible D gene TRBD1, 5 bases. Germline CDR1 is MNHEY and CDR2 is SMNVEV (reference sequence). The CDR3 loop spans 16 amino acids. V was shortened by 5 bases and J by 5 bases, with 19 bases between the two germline ends. CDR3 nucleotide sequence: TGTGCCAGCAGTCCATACCTCGGCCAGGGAAGAAACACCATATATTTT. Its protein is CASSPYLGQGRNTIYF.

The chain couples TRBV27 to TRBJ2-5, with D perhaps matching TRBD1 (6 bases). Looked up from germline, CDR1 is MNHEY and CDR2 is SMNVEV (reference sequence). The CDR3 runs 15 residues. V lost 5 bases and J lost 1, with 14 bases in between. CDR3 nucleotide sequence: TGTGCCAGCAGTGAGGGGGACCATTTCCAAGAGACCCAGTACTTC. Amino acids: CASSEGDHFQETQYF.

The chain has TRBV27 and TRBJ2-7, with D possibly matching TRBD1 (6 bases). The CDR3 has 16 residues. Trimming removed 0 bases at V and 1 base at J, with 13 bases between. Looked up from germline, CDR1 is MNHEY and CDR2 is SMNVEV (reference sequence). This chain's CDR3 is CASSLSAGEKSYEQYF. CDR3 bases: TGTGCCAGCAGTTTATCCGCAGGGGAGAAATCCTACGAGCAGTACTTC.

The CDR3 region is CASSIGAGQSYEQYF. The DNA of the CDR3 is TGTGCCAGTAGTATTGGGGCGGGACAGTCCTACGAGCAGTACTTC. This chain joins TRBV19 and TRBJ2-7; weak D call: TRBD1 (7 bases). Trimming removed 3 bases from V and 1 base from J, with 13 bases in between. This CDR3 is built from 15 residues. Germline lookup yields CDR1 LNHDA and CDR2 SQIVND (reference sequence).

The CDR3 sequence: CASSSYSGYNEQFF. The CDR3 DNA reads TGTGCCAGCAGCTCCTATAGCGGATACAATGAGCAGTTCTTC. The chain recombines TRBV13 with TRBJ2-1; the D gene is possibly TRBD2 (6 bases). Deletions cut 4 bases from V and 4 bases from J, with 11 bases between. CDR1 and CDR2 (germline): PRHDT, FYEKMQ (reference sequence). The CDR3 has 14 residues. Full variable domain (rest looked up from reference TRBV13 and TRBJ2-1): AAGVIQSPRHLIKEKRETATLKCYPIPRHDTVYWYQQGPGQDPQFLISFYEKMQSDKGSIPDRFSAQQFSDYHSELNMSSLELGDSALYFCASSSYSGYNEQFFGPGTRLTVL.

The J gene is TRBJ2-1, the V gene TRBV7-9; the D gene is possibly TRBD1 (6 bases). This CDR3 comprises 15 residues. Germline V gene data show CDR1 as SEHNR and CDR2 as FQNEAQ (reference sequence). V lost 4 bases and J lost 2, with 12 bases in between. For the CDR3, the DNA is TGTGCCAGCAGCTGGACAGAGAGGCCCTACAATGAGCAGTTCTTC. Translating gives CASSWTERPYNEQFF.

The V call is TRBV7-3, the J call TRBJ2-3; D unresolved. From germline, CDR1 is SGHTA and CDR2 FQGTGA. Trimming shortened V by 5 bases and J by 4 bases, and 16 bases separated the two germline ends. CDR3 length: 15 amino acids. The CDR3 nucleotides read TGTGCCAGCAGCGTCGGATGGTCAAACCCAGATACGCAGTATTTT. This translates into CASSVGWSNPDTQYF.

The rearrangement uses TRBV7-8 and TRBJ1-3; D might be TRBD1 (6 bases). This CDR3 is built from 18 residues. Trimming stripped 5 bases from V and 0 bases from J, with 20 bases between. From germline, CDR1 is SGHVS and CDR2 FQNEAQ. The chain's CDR3 is CASSLLRGDTDSGNTIYF. The CDR3 DNA reads as TGTGCCAGCAGCCTACTTAGGGGGGACACCGACTCTGGAAACACCATATATTTT.

The genes are TRBV7-9 and TRBJ1-2, with D perhaps matching TRBD1 (6 bases). Germline V gives CDR1 SEHNR, CDR2 FQNEAQ (reference sequence). CDR3 length: 14 residues. The V end was cut by 0 bases, the J end by 7 bases, with 12 bases between. The CDR3 DNA sequence: TGTGCCAGCAGCTTAGCTTCAGGGGCCGCTGGCTACACCTTC. Protein sequence: CASSLASGAAGYTF.

This rearrangement joins TRBV27 to TRBJ2-7; TRBD2 matches at 7 bases. Unmatched junction bases numbered 10, after V lost 5 bases and J lost 6 bases. The CDR3 has 14 amino acids. The germline V gene encodes CDR1 MNHEY and CDR2 SMNVEV (reference sequence). CDR3 protein: CASSIKRGSGEQYF. Written as DNA, the CDR3 is TGTGCCAGCAGTATAAAGCGGGGAAGTGGCGAGCAGTACTTC.

V usage is TRBV11-2 and J usage is TRBJ2-1; D is uncertain. The CDR3 contains 13 residues. The V gene lost 5 bases and the J gene lost 6 bases, with 11 bases spanning the gap. The V gene's germline CDR1 is SGHAT and CDR2 FQNNGV. CDR3 DNA sequence: TGTGCCAGCAGCCAAATTCATTTCAATGAGCAGTTCTTC. Translating it yields CASSQIHFNEQFF.

The V call is TRBV6-5, the J call TRBJ1-4; D call uncertain. The CDR3 is 14 amino acids. Germline CDR1 is MNHEY and CDR2 is SVGAGI. The ends were cut back, 2 bases at V and 10 bases at J, with 14 bases in the middle. CDR3: CASSYLLNSGKLFF. The CDR3 DNA reads as TGTGCCAGCAGTTACCTCCTTAACAGCGGAAAACTGTTTTTT.

V is TRBV5-5 and J is TRBJ2-7, with unresolved D. Per the germline V gene, CDR1 is SGHKS and CDR2 is YYEKEE (reference sequence). Trimming cost V 4 bases and J 2 bases, with 16 bases left between them. The CDR3 spans 15 residues. CDR3 nucleotides: TGTGCCAGCAGCGGCAGGATGGGTCCGACCTACGAGCAGTACTTC. It encodes CASSGRMGPTYEQYF.

The chain combines TRBV4-3 with TRBJ2-7; D is perhaps TRBD1 (6 bases). CDR1 and CDR2 (germline): LGHNA, YSLEER. V lost 2 bases to trimming and J lost 5 bases, with 13 bases between them. CDR3 size: 14 residues. The CDR3 reads CASSQTGWSDEQYF. CDR3 sequence (DNA): TGCGCCAGCAGCCAAACAGGGTGGTCAGACGAGCAGTACTTC.

The chain joins TRBV28 to TRBJ1-1; 8 bases are a match to TRBD1. The V gene's germline CDR1 is MDHEN and CDR2 SYDVKM. This CDR3 has 17 residues. The junction had 13 bases not matched to a gene; V was cut back by 3 bases and J by 4 bases. CDR3 residues: CASSFEAMRQGITEAFF. The CDR3, as DNA: TGTGCCAGCAGTTTCGAAGCGATGCGACAGGGGATCACTGAAGCTTTCTTT.

The V gene is TRBV27, the J gene TRBJ2-6; 10 nucleotides match TRBD1. The germline V gene has CDR1 MNHEY and CDR2 SMNVEV (reference sequence). V gave up 5 bases and J gave up 4 bases; unmatched junction bases: 8. The CDR3 covers 17 residues. CDR3 sequence reads: CASSPRQGALGANVLTF. For the CDR3, the DNA is TGTGCCAGCAGTCCTCGACAGGGGGCTCTGGGGGCCAACGTCCTGACTTTC.

This chain joins TRBV21-1 and TRBJ2-2. TRBV21-1 is tagged as a pseudogene. This CDR3 comprises 13 residues. For the CDR3, the DNA is TGTGCCAGTAGAGCATTGGGGAACGGGGAGCTGTTTTTT. Its protein is CASRALGNGELFF.

Notes on this clone: The identical CDR3 is also encoded by other nucleotide sequences in the sample. CDR3 DNA sequence: TGTGCCAGCAGCTTGGGACAGATCTACGAGCAGTACTTC. Translating it yields CASSLGQIYEQYF. This chain links TRBV7-8 with TRBJ2-7; 7 nucleotides agree with TRBD1. V shed 3 bases, J shed 3 bases, and the junction held 2 bases outside the gene matches. Germline V gene data show CDR1 as SGHVS and CDR2 as FQNEAQ. This CDR3 has 13 amino acids.

A single count supports this clone. This chain links TRBV5-1 with TRBJ2-7, with 9 bases matching TRBD1. Trimming cost V 4 bases and J 2 bases; bases outside gene matches: 7. This CDR3 contains 15 residues. Looked up from germline, CDR1 is SGHRS and CDR2 is YFSETQ. The CDR3 DNA sequence: TGCGCCAGCAGCGTGTACCGGGACAGGGCCTACGAGCAGTACTTC. It specifies CASSVYRDRAYEQYF.

The genes are TRBV5-1 and TRBJ2-1; TRBD1 agrees at 8 bases. This CDR3 is built from 15 residues. Unmatched junction bases numbered 5, after V lost 0 bases and J lost 6 bases. Germline-derived CDR1 and CDR2 are SGHRS and YFSETQ. The CDR3 DNA is TGCGCCAGCAGCTTGGCTACGACAGGGGCCAATGAGCAGTTCTTC. Its translation: CASSLATTGANEQFF.

This sequence joins TRBV7-9 and TRBJ2-7, with unresolved D. CDR1 and CDR2 (germline): SEHNR, FQNEAQ (reference sequence). The length of the CDR3 is 14 residues. Trimming took off 3 bases at V and 2 bases at J, with 11 bases between the two ends. The DNA of the CDR3 is TGTGCCAGCAGCTTTGGGCAGTTGACCTACGAGCAGTACTTC. Its protein product is CASSFGQLTYEQYF.

The genes are TRBV4-1 and TRBJ2-2, with 8 bases that match TRBD2. This CDR3 spans 18 amino acids. V trimming: 0 bases; J trimming: 1 base; junction bases outside the gene matches: 7. Germline values: CDR1 MGHRA, CDR2 YSYEKL. CDR3 nucleotides: TGCGCCAGCAGCCAAGATACCCCCCTAGCGGGGAACACCGGGGAGCTGTTTTTT. It encodes CASSQDTPLAGNTGELFF.

The chain joins TRBV7-2 to TRBJ2-2; D not certain. Germline loops: CDR1 SGHTA, CDR2 FQGNSA. Between the trimmed V and J ends, which lost 4 bases and 6 bases, there was a span of 6 bases. The CDR3 contains 12 residues. The CDR3 DNA sequence: TGTGCCAGCAGCTGGTGGTCCGGGGAGCTGTTTTTT. Its protein product is CASSWWSGELFF.